The following is a T cell receptor beta chain sequence with its context. Its antigen is not known. The junction had 11 bases not matched to a gene; V was cut back by 6 bases and J by 4 bases. The CDR3 runs 17 residues. The V gene's germline CDR1 is SGHRS and CDR2 YFSETQ. These data come from a study of T-cell reconstitution after alpha-beta-depleted transplantation in children. Study-wide results and limits: Some patients showed high day-60 TCRbeta diversity, which derived from surviving recipient T cells and thymic progenitors.

Unique molecular identifiers were incorporated into the prepared TCRbeta library. Each CDR3 protein is one row after TCRdb ran MiXCR on the PCR reads. The table has a few hundred thousand distinct CDR3 sequences, more than 20% seen once; the top ten hold about 35%. This chain links TRBV5-1 with TRBJ2-5; TRBD2 agrees at 14 bases. This TCR derives from a boy under three years old with Wiskott-Aldrich syndrome, due to receive a stem cell transplant. Sequenced here: PBMCs, sampled before TCRalphabeta/CD19-depleted stem cell transplant. The CDR3 region is CASKGIAGLAGGETQYF. CDR3 nucleotides: TGCGCCAGCAAGGGGATTGCAGGACTAGCGGGAGGAGAGACCCAGTACTTC.